A single sample is the source of the 24 T cell receptor beta chains below, sequenced in a study of control samples from healthy donors and cancer patients. Repertoires were generated with immunoSEQ multiplex PCR, while TCRdb's copy carries only in-frame clones and drops some. The table lists fewer than 100,000 clones, about 88% of them singletons. Material: blood. The receptor set was obtained from a woman aged 50 to 60 in good health.

The V gene is TRBV3-1 (or the pseudogene TRBV3-2), the J gene TRBJ1-2; D not certain. Germline CDR1 LGHDT, CDR2 YNNKEL (reference sequence). The V gene lost 3 bases and the J gene lost 4 bases, with 18 bases spanning the gap. The CDR3 covers 16 residues. CDR3 residues: CASSQSSSKASYGYTF. The CDR3 DNA reads as TGTGCCAGCAGCCAGTCTTCCAGTAAGGCATCCTATGGCTACACCTTC.

This clone was picked up a small number of times. The CDR3 DNA follows: TGTGCCAGCAGCTCTTTCGGGCTGGCCTATGGCTACACCTTC. Translation: CASSSFGLAYGYTF. The chain carries TRBV7-9 and TRBJ1-2, with D unclear. The germline CDR1 and CDR2 sequences are SEHNR and FQNEAQ (reference sequence). Between the trimmed V and J ends, which lost 4 bases and 4 bases, there was a span of 13 bases. The CDR3 covers 14 residues.

The chain has TRBV5-5 and TRBJ1-2; no clear D. CDR1 and CDR2 (germline): SGHKS, YYEKEE (reference sequence). The V end was cut by 1 base, the J end by 5 bases, with 9 bases between. CDR3 size: 13 residues. The CDR3 loop is CASSLPGGYGYTF. CDR3 in DNA: TGTGCCAGCAGCTTGCCTGGTGGGTATGGCTACACCTTC.

The chain carries TRBV27 and TRBJ1-2; D may be TRBD1 (5 bases). V lost 1 base to trimming and J lost 0 bases, with 18 bases between them. The CDR3 extends over 18 amino acids. Germline loops: CDR1 MNHEY, CDR2 SMNVEV (reference sequence). The CDR3 DNA is TGTGCCAGCAGTTTATTGGGAGGGGTAGGCTTCCCTAACTATGGCTACACCTTC. Protein product: CASSLLGGVGFPNYGYTF.

The gene calls are TRBV2 and TRBJ2-3, with a tentative D call TRBD1 (5 bases). The V end was cut by 9 bases, the J end by 0 bases, with 16 bases between. The CDR3 runs to 15 residues. Germline V lookup: CDR1 SNHLY, CDR2 FYNNEI. DNA for the CDR3: TGTGCCAGTAATAGACAGTCCCCCAGCACAGATACGCAGTATTTT. This sequence encodes CASNRQSPSTDTQYF. The entire variable domain, with the rest obtained from reference TRBV2 and TRBJ2-3, is as follows: EPEVTQTPSHQVTQMGQEVILRCVPISNHLYFYWYRQILGQKVEFLVSFYNNEISEKSEIFDDQFSVERPDGSNFTLKIRSTKLEDSAMYFCASNRQSPSTDTQYFGPGTRLTVL.

This clone has only one observation. This chain joins TRBV2 and TRBJ2-7, with D perhaps assigned TRBD1 or TRBD2 (5 bases each). This CDR3 has 14 residues. V dropped 4 bases and J dropped 6 bases, with 16 bases sitting between them. Germline CDR1 reads SNHLY; CDR2 reads FYNNEI. The CDR3 sequence is CASSVRGVRSEQYF. The CDR3 DNA follows: TGTGCCAGCAGTGTTAGAGGGGTTAGAAGCGAGCAGTACTTC.

The chain uses TRBV5-1 and TRBJ1-3; D ambiguous. Trimming cost V 0 bases and J 2 bases, with 12 bases left between them. In germline, CDR1 is SGHRS, CDR2 YFSETQ. This CDR3 spans 16 amino acids. The CDR3 DNA reads TGCGCCAGCAGCTTGGTCGAGGGAAGTGCTGGAAACACCATATATTTT. Encoded protein: CASSLVEGSAGNTIYF.

V and J are TRBV30 and TRBJ1-3; no clear D gene. The germline gives CDR1 GTSNPN, CDR2 SVGIG (reference sequence). This CDR3 spans 12 amino acids. V lost 3 bases and J 4 bases, leaving 7 bases between the germline ends. The CDR3 spells CAWSPQGNTIYF. The DNA of the CDR3 is TGTGCCTGGAGCCCACAGGGAAACACCATATATTTT.

This clone was detected only once. The V call is TRBV5-4, the J call TRBJ1-2, with 8 bases lining up with TRBD1. Germline CDR1 SGHNT, CDR2 YYREEE (reference sequence). V lost 0 bases, J lost 8 bases, and 6 bases stayed unmatched. This CDR3 has 14 residues. Here the CDR3 DNA reads TGTGCCAGCAGCTTGGAGGACAGGGCCTCGGGCTACACCTTC. Translated: CASSLEDRASGYTF. The full variable domain, rest sourced from reference TRBV5-4 and TRBJ1-2, is ETGVTQSPTHLIKTRGQQVTLRCSSQSGHNTVSWYQQALGQGPQFIFQYYREEENGRGNFPPRFSGLQFPNYSSELNVNALELDDSALYLCASSLEDRASGYTFGSGTRLTVV.

The rearrangement joins TRBV9 to TRBJ1-3; D is perhaps TRBD1 (5 bases). V dropped 5 bases and J dropped 0 bases, with 15 bases sitting between them. The CDR3 totals 16 residues. Germline V gene sequence: CDR1 SGDLS, CDR2 YYNGEE. The CDR3 region is CASSATQGLSGNTIYF. CDR3 sequence (DNA): TGTGCCAGCAGTGCTACCCAGGGTCTCTCTGGAAACACCATATATTTT.

The V and J genes are TRBV7-9 and TRBJ2-7; D is undetermined. V was shortened by 1 base and J by 4 bases, with 2 bases between the two germline ends. The germline gives CDR1 SEHNR, CDR2 FQNEAQ (reference sequence). CDR3 size: 11 residues. The CDR3 protein is CASSLEYEQYF. CDR3 coding DNA: TGTGCCAGCAGCTTAGAGTACGAGCAGTACTTC.

The chain is built from TRBV10-3 and TRBJ1-5, with TRBD1 as a possible D gene (5 bases). The germline V gene encodes CDR1 ENHRY and CDR2 SYGVKD. The germline V and J ends were trimmed by 3 bases and 7 bases, with 16 bases remaining between them. CDR3 length equals 15 residues. The CDR3 bases are TGTGCCATCAGTGAAGTAGGCCCGGGGGGGCAGCCCCAGCATTTT. Encoded protein: CAISEVGPGGQPQHF.

The rearrangement uses TRBV27 and TRBJ2-2; TRBD2 matches 9 bases. CDR1 MNHEY and CDR2 SMNVEV come from the germline V gene (reference sequence). There are 16 residues in the CDR3. V gave up 3 bases and J gave up 7 bases; unmatched junction bases: 9. The CDR3 loop reads CASSFWAGGPGGELFF. In DNA, the CDR3 is TGTGCCAGCAGTTTCTGGGCGGGGGGGCCTGGCGGGGAGCTGTTTTTT.

The rearrangement uses TRBV5-1 and TRBJ2-3; 12 bases fit TRBD2. Germline CDR1 and CDR2: SGHRS and YFSETQ. The CDR3 runs to 17 residues. Germline trimming cut 0 bases from V and 4 bases from J; bases unmatched to any gene: 6. The CDR3 loop is CASSLVPTSGGPDTQYF. The DNA of the CDR3 is TGCGCCAGCAGCTTGGTCCCGACTAGCGGGGGCCCAGATACGCAGTATTTT.

V gene TRBV10-3 combines with J gene TRBJ1-1, with 8 nucleotides matching TRBD1. The CDR3 extends over 13 amino acids. After removal of 10 bases from V and 4 bases from J, the junction contained 8 bases not matched to a gene. CDR1 is ENHRY and CDR2 is SYGVKD in the germline V gene. The DNA of the CDR3 is TGTGCCACCCAGGGACAGGAGGGCACTGAAGCTTTCTTT. Protein sequence: CATQGQEGTEAFF.

The V gene is TRBV12-3 or TRBV12-4, the J gene TRBJ1-2; D not certain. This CDR3 contains 13 residues. V was cut by 2 bases and J by 6 bases, with 10 bases left in between. The chain's CDR3 is CASSLFRQDGYTF. In DNA form, the CDR3 reads TGTGCCAGCAGTTTATTCCGGCAAGATGGCTACACCTTC.

This chain links TRBV6-5 with TRBJ2-2; the match to TRBD1 covers 7 bases. The CDR3 is made up of 16 amino acids. V lost 2 bases and J lost 4; bases outside the gene matches: 7. Germline CDR1 and CDR2: MNHEY and SVGAGI. The CDR3 DNA follows: TGTGCCAGCAGTTACCCACAGGGGTCGGTCACCGGGGAGCTGTTTTTT. It translates to CASSYPQGSVTGELFF.

This chain joins TRBV7-8 and TRBJ1-5; the D is unclear. The V end lost 5 bases, the J end lost 9 bases, and 14 bases lay between the germline ends. This CDR3 has 13 residues. CDR1 is SGHVS and CDR2 is FQNEAQ in the germline V gene. The CDR3 DNA is TGTGCCAGCAGCCAGGACCGTTGGGGGCCCCAGCATTTT. Encoded protein: CASSQDRWGPQHF.

The gene calls are TRBV6-2 or TRBV6-3 and TRBJ1-1; 7 bases map to TRBD1. Germline assignment: CDR1 MNHEY and CDR2 SVGEGT. The V and J ends lost 4 bases and 1 base, in that order; junction bases with no gene match: 6. CDR3 length: 15 amino acids. The CDR3: CASSSHHRGNTEAFF. The CDR3 nucleotides read TGTGCCAGCAGTTCCCATCACAGGGGGAACACTGAAGCTTTCTTT.

The rearrangement uses TRBV4-1 and TRBJ1-2; 7 nucleotides align to TRBD1. V lost 0 bases and J lost 1; bases outside the gene matches: 2. Germline CDR1 MGHRA, CDR2 YSYEKL. This CDR3 comprises 15 residues. As DNA, the CDR3 is TGCGCCAGCAGCCAAGAGCCAGGGGGTAACTATGGCTACACCTTC. It translates to CASSQEPGGNYGYTF.

This chain connects TRBV5-1 to TRBJ1-5; D may be TRBD1 (6 bases). V was clipped by 5 bases and J by 4 bases, with 19 bases between them. The CDR3 sequence is 16 residues long. The germline CDR1 and CDR2 sequences are SGHRS and YFSETQ. The CDR3, as DNA: TGCGCCAGCAGATACTGGACAGTTGGGGGGAATCAGCCCCAGCATTTT. Its translation: CASRYWTVGGNQPQHF.

The chain carries TRBV5-6 and TRBJ1-2; 10 bases map to TRBD1. V dropped 5 bases and J dropped 8; count of bases not matched to a gene: 15. Per germline, CDR1 SGHDT and CDR2 YYEEEE. The CDR3 spans 16 residues. DNA for the CDR3: TGTGCCAGCAGTGTAATGTTGGGACAGGGGCATAAGGGCTACACCTTC. Translation gives CASSVMLGQGHKGYTF. Full variable domain (outside the CDR3, taken from reference TRBV5-6 and TRBJ1-2): DAGVTQSPTHLIKTRGQQVTLRCSPKSGHDTVSWYQQALGQGPQFIFQYYEEEERQRGNFPDRFSGHQFPNYSSELNVNALLLGDSALYLCASSVMLGQGHKGYTFGSGTRLTVV.

J is TRBJ2-2 and V is TRBV9; weak D call: TRBD1 (6 bases). The CDR3 spans 15 residues. V was trimmed by 4 bases and J by 6 bases, leaving 16 bases between them. Germline CDR1 is SGDLS and CDR2 is YYNGEE. CDR3 sequence (DNA): TGTGCCAGCAGCCTACTGGACAGCATGGCCGGGGAGCTGTTTTTT. Amino acid sequence: CASSLLDSMAGELFF.

The genes are TRBV12-5 and TRBJ2-2, with D hard to call. This CDR3 is built from 17 residues. Germline-derived CDR1 and CDR2 are LGHNT and FRNRAP. V shed 1 base and J shed 3 bases, with 15 bases lying between them. In DNA form, the CDR3 reads TGTGCTAGTGGTTTGGCCCCCCGATCAGGCTACACCGGGGAGCTGTTTTTT. Amino acids: CASGLAPRSGYTGELFF. Drawing the rest from reference TRBV12-5 and TRBJ2-2, the complete variable domain is DARVTQTPRHKVTEMGQEVTMRCQPILGHNTVFWYRQTMMQGLELLAYFRNRAPLDDSGMPKDRFSAEMPDATLATLKIQPSEPRDSAVYFCASGLAPRSGYTGELFFGEGSRLTVL.